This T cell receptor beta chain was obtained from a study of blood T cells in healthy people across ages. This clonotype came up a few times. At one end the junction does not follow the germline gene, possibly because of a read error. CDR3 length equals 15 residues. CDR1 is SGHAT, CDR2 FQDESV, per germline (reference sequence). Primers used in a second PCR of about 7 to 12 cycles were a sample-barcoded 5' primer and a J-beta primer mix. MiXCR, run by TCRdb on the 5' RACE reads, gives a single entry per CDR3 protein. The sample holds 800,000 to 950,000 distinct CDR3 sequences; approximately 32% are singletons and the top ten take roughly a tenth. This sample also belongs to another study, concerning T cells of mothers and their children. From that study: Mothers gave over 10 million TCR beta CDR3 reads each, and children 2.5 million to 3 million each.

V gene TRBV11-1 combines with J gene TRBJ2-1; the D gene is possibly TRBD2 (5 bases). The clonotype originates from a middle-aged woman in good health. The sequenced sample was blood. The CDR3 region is CANSLGSRRSHEQFF. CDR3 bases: TGTGCCAACAGCTTAGGGAGCAGGAGGTCCCATGAGCAGTTCTTC. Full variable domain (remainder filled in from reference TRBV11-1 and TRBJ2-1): EAEVAQSPRYKITEKSQAVAFWCDPISGHATLYWYRQILGQGPELLVQFQDESVVDDSQLPKDRFSAERLKGVDSTLKIQPAELGDSAMYLCANSLGSRRSHEQFFGPGTRLTVL.